The 27 T cell receptor beta chains presented below share a single source sample, sequenced in a study of blood T cell repertoires in COVID-19. Assay used: immunoSEQ multiplex PCR; TCRdb lists only in-frame clones, some missing. The sample consists of hundreds of thousands of clones, 70% to 90% of them appearing once. The sequencing sample was made of PBMCs or T cells enriched from blood (not recorded which). The receptors come from a woman aged 18-29 years who had been exposed to COVID-19.

This clone has a handful of counts. The chain is built from TRBV9 and TRBJ1-4, with D hard to call. The CDR3 spans 15 residues. The germline gives CDR1 SGDLS, CDR2 YYNGEE. V was clipped by 4 bases and J by 3 bases, with 13 bases between them. The CDR3 nucleotides read TGTGCCAGCAGCTCTCGTGCGCTAGCTAATGAAAAACTGTTTTTT. As protein: CASSSRALANEKLFF.

This chain uses TRBV7-9 with TRBJ2-1; D is unresolved. V lost 2 bases and J lost 7, with 18 bases in between. The CDR3 totals 16 residues. Germline V gives CDR1 SEHNR, CDR2 FQNEAQ (reference sequence). The CDR3 DNA reads TGTGCCAGCAGCTTACTTCTCTCGGTATCAATGAATGAGCAGTTCTTC. It is translated as CASSLLLSVSMNEQFF.

This clone was seen only once. The chain employs TRBV29-1 and TRBJ2-3; 13 nucleotides match TRBD2. The V and J ends lost 3 bases and 0 bases, in that order; junction bases with no gene match: 12. Germline CDR1 reads SQVTM; CDR2 reads ANQGSEA. This CDR3 contains 19 residues. CDR3 sequence: CSVDNRLAGGFTSTDTQYF. DNA of the CDR3: TGCAGCGTTGACAATAGACTAGCGGGGGGTTTTACTAGCACAGATACGCAGTATTTT.

The chain has TRBV27 and TRBJ1-4; TRBD1 aligns across 7 bases. Unmatched junction bases numbered 1, after V lost 0 bases and J lost 6 bases. This CDR3 comprises 14 residues. Germline CDR1 is MNHEY and CDR2 is SMNVEV (reference sequence). The CDR3 nucleotides read TGTGCCAGCAGTTTATCGGGACAGTATGAAAAACTGTTTTTT. Protein product: CASSLSGQYEKLFF.

Only a few counts were recorded for this clone. The chain combines TRBV10-3 with TRBJ2-6, with 7 positions matching TRBD2. Germline lookup yields CDR1 ENHRY and CDR2 SYGVKD. J gave up 2 bases and V 0 bases, and 1 base lay outside the gene matches. The CDR3 length is 16 residues. For the CDR3, the DNA is TGTGCCATCAGTGAGTCGGGGGGGACTGGGGCCAACGTCCTGACTTTC. It is translated as CAISESGGTGANVLTF.

The chain has TRBV4-1 and TRBJ2-7; D call uncertain. V was trimmed by 0 bases and J by 5 bases, leaving 8 bases between them. Per germline, CDR1 MGHRA and CDR2 YSYEKL. This CDR3 comprises 13 residues. The CDR3 nucleotides read TGCGCCAGCAGCCAAGAGGCATTCGACGAGCAGTACTTC. This codes for CASSQEAFDEQYF.

The CDR3 loop reads CASSTIEGVGSYEQYF. The CDR3 nucleotides are TGTGCCAGCAGCACGATCGAGGGGGTGGGCTCCTACGAGCAGTACTTC. This chain uses TRBV7-9 with TRBJ2-7; perhaps TRBD1 as D (6 bases). This CDR3 comprises 16 residues. From germline, CDR1 is SEHNR and CDR2 FQNEAQ (reference sequence). V was pared by 5 bases and J by 0 bases, with 17 bases between.

This chain joins TRBV9 and TRBJ2-5, with a tentative D call TRBD2 (5 bases). This CDR3 has 16 residues. Per the germline V gene, CDR1 is SGDLS and CDR2 is YYNGEE. Trimming left V 0 bases short and J 5 bases short, with 17 bases between. The CDR3 region has the DNA TGTGCCAGCAGCGTAGCCTCTGAGGAAGGAGGCGAGACCCAGTACTTC. Translation: CASSVASEEGGETQYF.

The chain couples TRBV4-1 to TRBJ2-1; tentative D call: TRBD2 (5 bases). The V gene lost 4 bases and the J gene lost 4 bases, with 17 bases spanning the gap. Germline assignment: CDR1 MGHRA and CDR2 YSYEKL. The CDR3 consists of 16 residues. This CDR3 is CASSPPSRISYNEQFF. The CDR3 DNA reads TGCGCCAGCAGCCCCCCTAGCCGAATTTCATACAATGAGCAGTTCTTC.

This chain links TRBV27 with TRBJ2-5, with a possible D match to TRBD1 (5 bases). The CDR3 extends over 13 amino acids. V dropped 6 bases and J dropped 1 base, with 9 bases sitting between them. Germline V CDR1 and CDR2: MNHEY, SMNVEV (reference sequence). The CDR3 DNA reads as TGTGCCAGCAGAAGACAGACCCAAGAGACCCAGTACTTC. It codes for CASRRQTQETQYF.

The chain is built from TRBV28 and TRBJ2-1; TRBD1 might be the D (5 bases). The CDR3 has 14 residues. Germline V gene sequence: CDR1 MDHEN, CDR2 SYDVKM. The V and J ends lost 5 bases and 8 bases respectively, with 16 bases between them. The CDR3 region is CASSPYRRVYEQFF. The DNA for the CDR3 is TGTGCCAGCAGTCCCTACCGCAGGGTGTATGAGCAGTTCTTC.

The rearrangement joins TRBV5-4 to TRBJ1-1; perhaps TRBD1 as D (6 bases). The germline V and J ends were trimmed by 4 bases and 4 bases, with 17 bases remaining between them. The germline V gene has CDR1 SGHNT and CDR2 YYREEE (reference sequence). The CDR3 extends over 15 amino acids. The CDR3, as DNA: TGTGCCAGCAGCGGAGTGGGGGCGAGCGGCACTGAAGCTTTCTTT. Protein sequence: CASSGVGASGTEAFF.

The chain combines TRBV18 with TRBJ1-2; possibly TRBD1 for D (6 bases). Looked up from germline, CDR1 is KGHSH and CDR2 is LQKENI. Trimming left V 4 bases short and J 3 bases short, with 12 bases between. The CDR3 sequence is 14 residues long. DNA of the CDR3: TGTGCCAGCTCACGGGGGCCCGATTACTATGGCTACACCTTC. It encodes CASSRGPDYYGYTF.

This chain joins TRBV29-1 and TRBJ1-2; D is unresolved. The V and J ends lost 5 bases and 4 bases respectively, with 11 bases between them. This CDR3 region has 12 residues. Per the germline V gene, CDR1 is SQVTM and CDR2 is ANQGSEA. The CDR3 region is CSVQAVTYGYTF. In DNA, the CDR3 is TGCAGCGTTCAGGCAGTGACCTATGGCTACACCTTC.

The count of this clone is one. V usage is TRBV28 and J usage is TRBJ1-4; D not resolved. V was trimmed by 6 bases and J by 5 bases, leaving 13 bases between them. Germline values: CDR1 MDHEN, CDR2 SYDVKM. The CDR3 spans 14 residues. The CDR3 region has the DNA TGTGCCAGCAGATCTAGTAGTTTAAATGAAAAACTGTTTTTT. It translates to CASRSSSLNEKLFF.

The chain joins TRBV28 to TRBJ1-6, with TRBD1 as a possible D gene (6 bases). Germline V lookup: CDR1 MDHEN, CDR2 SYDVKM. Deletions cut 5 bases from V and 5 bases from J, with 13 bases between. This CDR3 spans 15 amino acids. The CDR3 region has the DNA TGTGCCAGCAGTCCAGGAGGGGGGGATAATTCACCCCTCCACTTT. Its translation is CASSPGGGDNSPLHF.

The rearrangement uses TRBV2 and TRBJ2-7, with a tentative D call TRBD1 (5 bases). The germline V and J ends were trimmed by 7 bases and 4 bases, with 17 bases remaining between them. The CDR3 runs 14 residues. CDR1 and CDR2 from the germline V gene are SNHLY and FYNNEI. In DNA, the CDR3 is TGTGCCAGCAAAACGGAACAGGTTGGGTACGAGCAGTACTTC. Translating it yields CASKTEQVGYEQYF.

V is TRBV28 and J is TRBJ2-3; TRBD2 is a possible D gene (6 bases). The CDR3 covers 12 residues. V dropped 5 bases and J dropped 9 bases, with 12 bases sitting between them. CDR1 MDHEN and CDR2 SYDVKM come from the germline V gene. The CDR3 DNA is TGTGCCAGCAGTCTTAGCGGAGAAACGCAGTATTTT. As protein: CASSLSGETQYF.

The genes are TRBV29-1 and TRBJ2-7, with 10 bases identical to TRBD2. Germline CDR1 and CDR2: SQVTM and ANQGSEA. Trimming cost V 4 bases and J 7 bases; bases outside gene matches: 7. The length of the CDR3 is 13 residues. CDR3 amino acids: CSVGPSGSGEQYF. CDR3 sequence (DNA): TGCAGCGTTGGCCCTAGCGGGAGCGGGGAGCAGTACTTC.

The table lists this clone with a few counts. The chain employs TRBV3-1 (or the pseudogene TRBV3-2) and TRBJ1-1; the match to TRBD1 covers 10 bases. The V gene end was trimmed by 1 base and the J gene end by 5 bases; junction bases not matched to a gene: 10. The germline V gene encodes CDR1 LGHDT and CDR2 YNNKEL (reference sequence). The CDR3 length is 17 residues. This chain's CDR3 is CASSQGPRQGAKTEAFF. The CDR3 region has the DNA TGTGCCAGCAGCCAAGGTCCCCGACAGGGGGCGAAAACTGAAGCTTTCTTT.

V usage is TRBV7-3 and J usage is TRBJ2-1; the match to TRBD2 covers 10 bases. Unmatched junction bases numbered 9, after V lost 8 bases and J lost 5 bases. CDR3 length: 15 amino acids. In germline, CDR1 is SGHTA, CDR2 FQGTGA. The CDR3 sequence is CASGKRGGLNNEQFF. The CDR3 DNA reads TGTGCCAGCGGGAAGCGGGGGGGCCTTAACAATGAGCAGTTCTTC. The complete variable domain, with remaining parts taken from reference TRBV7-3 and TRBJ2-1, reads GAGVSQTPSNKVTEKGKYVELRCDPISGHTALYWYRQSLGQGPEFLIYFQGTGAADDSGLPNDRFFAVRPEGSVSTLKIQRTERGDSAVYLCASGKRGGLNNEQFFGPGTRLTVL.

The chain links TRBV4-1 to TRBJ2-5, with D maybe TRBD2 (5 bases). This CDR3 region has 14 residues. With 0 bases removed from V and 11 bases from J, the gap between germline ends came to 16 bases. Per germline, CDR1 MGHRA and CDR2 YSYEKL. CDR3 protein: CASSQEEQDYRQYF. CDR3 nucleotide sequence: TGCGCCAGCAGCCAAGAAGAACAAGACTACCGGCAGTACTTC.

This chain links TRBV7-3 with TRBJ1-2; the D gene is possibly TRBD1 (6 bases). V lost 0 bases and J 8 bases, leaving 13 bases between the germline ends. Germline loops: CDR1 SGHTA, CDR2 FQGTGA. The CDR3 runs to 14 residues. CDR3 coding DNA: TGTGCCAGCAGCTTAACGGGGGCGAAGGGAGGCTACACCTTC. Protein product: CASSLTGAKGGYTF. The variable domain in full, with the rest retrieved from reference TRBV7-3 and TRBJ1-2, is GAGVSQTPSNKVTEKGKYVELRCDPISGHTALYWYRQSLGQGPEFLIYFQGTGAADDSGLPNDRFFAVRPEGSVSTLKIQRTERGDSAVYLCASSLTGAKGGYTFGSGTRLTVV.

There are a few counts of this clone. The chain recombines TRBV28 with TRBJ1-2, with D hard to call. Trimming took off 5 bases at V and 0 bases at J, with 25 bases between the two ends. Germline V CDR1 and CDR2: MDHEN, SYDVKM. The CDR3 runs 19 residues. CDR3 sequence: CASSLSGPSLLLANYGYTF. The DNA for the CDR3 is TGTGCCAGCAGTCTGTCGGGTCCGTCCCTCCTATTAGCTAACTATGGCTACACCTTC.

This chain connects TRBV13 to TRBJ2-7; 12 nucleotides agree with TRBD2. In germline, CDR1 is PRHDT, CDR2 FYEKMQ (reference sequence). Unmatched junction bases numbered 1, after V lost 1 base and J lost 3 bases. The CDR3 sequence is 15 residues long. CDR3 sequence: CASSLALAGGYEQYF. The CDR3 nucleotides are TGTGCCAGCAGCTTAGCACTAGCGGGGGGCTACGAGCAGTACTTC.

The rearrangement links TRBV28 to TRBJ2-1, with TRBD2 identical over 14 bases. CDR1 is MDHEN, CDR2 SYDVKM, per germline. The CDR3 is 15 residues long. V lost 5 bases to trimming and J lost 5 bases; unmatched junction nucleotides: 2. Here the CDR3 DNA reads TGTGCCAGCAGTCCGGGACTAGCGGGAGACAATGAGCAGTTCTTC. Its protein product is CASSPGLAGDNEQFF.

The chain combines TRBV7-2 with TRBJ2-3, with a tentative D call TRBD2 (6 bases). Germline V gives CDR1 SGHTA, CDR2 FQGNSA. V lost 1 base, J lost 3 bases, and 11 bases lay in between. The length of the CDR3 is 15 residues. The CDR3 spells CASSLVASGTDTQYF. DNA of the CDR3: TGTGCCAGCAGCTTAGTCGCAAGCGGGACAGATACGCAGTATTTT.